Presented here are 10 T cell receptor beta chains from one specimen sequenced in a study of blood T cell repertoires in COVID-19. Clones were sequenced by immunoSEQ multiplex PCR, and TCRdb holds only the in-frame ones, with some missing. The sample shows around 150,000 clones, 80% of them seen only once. The sequenced material came from PBMCs or T cells enriched from blood (not recorded which). The source is a man between 35 and 55 years old who had recovered from COVID-19.

This clone was picked up a small number of times. The V call is TRBV2, the J call TRBJ1-5; 8 bases agree with TRBD1. Trimming removed 8 bases from V and 2 bases from J; junction bases left unmatched: 8. This CDR3 has 15 residues. Germline-derived CDR1 and CDR2 are SNHLY and FYNNEI. The CDR3 loop reads CASVRGLGGNQPQHF. Here the CDR3 DNA reads TGTGCCAGCGTCAGGGGGCTCGGAGGCAATCAGCCCCAGCATTTT.

The chain joins TRBV12-5 to TRBJ2-6; TRBD2 might be the D (6 bases). The CDR3 covers 21 residues. Per the germline V gene, CDR1 is LGHNT and CDR2 is FRNRAP. Between the trimmed V and J ends, which lost 2 bases and 0 bases, there was a span of 23 bases. CDR3 nucleotide sequence: TGTGCTAGTGGTTTGCCCCCCCGGAGGGATTACGAAAACTCTGGGGCCAACGTCCTGACTTTC. Amino acid sequence: CASGLPPRRDYENSGANVLTF.

CDR3 sequence: CASSPTGGASTDTQYF. CDR3 DNA sequence: TGTGCCAGTAGCCCCACAGGGGGCGCGAGCACAGATACGCAGTATTTT. The chain employs TRBV19 and TRBJ2-3; 9 positions agree with TRBD1. This CDR3 has 16 residues. The V gene end was trimmed by 6 bases and the J gene end by 0 bases; junction bases not matched to a gene: 7. Germline V lookup: CDR1 LNHDA, CDR2 SQIVND (reference sequence).

The rearrangement uses TRBV11-3 and TRBJ1-1, with D tentatively TRBD1 (6 bases). Looked up from germline, CDR1 is SGHNT and CDR2 is YENEEA. This CDR3 is 12 amino acids long. The CDR3 region has the DNA TGTGCGTACCTGCGGGGGCCTACTGAAGCTTTCTTT. This codes for CAYLRGPTEAFF.

This clone was seen a handful of times. The genes are TRBV11-2 and TRBJ1-2; TRBD1 matches at 7 bases. The germline V gene has CDR1 SGHAT and CDR2 FQNNGV. This CDR3 has 13 residues. J gave up 8 bases and V 3 bases, and 6 bases lay outside the gene matches. The CDR3 spells CASSFDREFGYTF. CDR3 DNA sequence: TGTGCCAGCAGCTTCGACAGGGAATTCGGCTACACCTTC.

This clone was observed a handful of times. The V and J genes are TRBV5-1 and TRBJ1-3; D is perhaps TRBD1 (6 bases). The V end lost 5 bases, the J end lost 7 bases, and 16 bases lay between the germline ends. Per the germline V gene, CDR1 is SGHRS and CDR2 is YFSETQ. CDR3 length: 14 amino acids. For the CDR3, the DNA is TGCGCCAGCAGGGAAGGGGGTGGTACGAACACCATATATTTT. Translated, it gives CASREGGGTNTIYF.

The V gene is TRBV28, the J gene TRBJ1-2; D gene unclear. This CDR3 contains 13 residues. Deletions cut 6 bases from V and 0 bases from J, with 8 bases between. In germline, CDR1 is MDHEN, CDR2 SYDVKM. Here the CDR3 DNA reads TGTGCCAGCAGCCGGACTGCTAACTATGGCTACACCTTC. This codes for CASSRTANYGYTF.

The chain employs TRBV24-1 and TRBJ2-3, with 9 bases identical to TRBD1. Germline CDR1 reads KGHDR; CDR2 reads SFDVKD. The CDR3 contains 15 residues. After removal of 4 bases from V and 2 bases from J, the junction contained 3 bases not matched to a gene. The CDR3 reads CATSEDRGYTDTQYF. The CDR3 region has the DNA TGTGCCACCAGTGAAGACAGGGGGTACACAGATACGCAGTATTTT.

This sequence joins TRBV2 and TRBJ1-4; 7 nucleotides match TRBD1. The trim removed 7 bases at V and 4 bases at J, leaving 6 bases unmatched. The germline CDR1 and CDR2 sequences are SNHLY and FYNNEI. The CDR3 contains 14 residues. CDR3 bases: TGTGCCAGCACGAGGGACAGCTTTAATGAAAAACTGTTTTTT. This sequence encodes CASTRDSFNEKLFF. Complete variable domain (other parts from reference TRBV2 and TRBJ1-4): EPEVTQTPSHQVTQMGQEVILRCVPISNHLYFYWYRQILGQKVEFLVSFYNNEISEKSEIFDDQFSVERPDGSNFTLKIRSTKLEDSAMYFCASTRDSFNEKLFFGSGTQLSVL.

This chain links TRBV11-2 with TRBJ1-4; the match to TRBD1 covers 7 bases. With 4 bases clipped from V and 10 bases from J, the junction kept 12 bases outside the gene matches. CDR1 is SGHAT and CDR2 is FQNNGV in the germline V gene. This CDR3 region has 15 residues. The CDR3 spells CASSSNRGGRGKLFF. CDR3 DNA sequence: TGTGCCAGCAGCTCCAACAGGGGAGGTCGGGGAAAACTGTTTTTT.